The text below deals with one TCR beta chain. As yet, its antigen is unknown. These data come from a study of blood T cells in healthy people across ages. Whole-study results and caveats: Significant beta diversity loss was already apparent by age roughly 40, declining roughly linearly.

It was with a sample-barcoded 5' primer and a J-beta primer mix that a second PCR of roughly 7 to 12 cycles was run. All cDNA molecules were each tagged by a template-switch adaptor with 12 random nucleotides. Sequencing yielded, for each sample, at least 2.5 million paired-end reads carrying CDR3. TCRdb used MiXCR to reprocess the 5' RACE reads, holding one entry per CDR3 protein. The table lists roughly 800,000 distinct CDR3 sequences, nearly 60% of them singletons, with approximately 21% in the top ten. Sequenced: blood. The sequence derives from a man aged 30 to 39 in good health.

This CDR3 is CSARLGSMNTEAFF. The CDR3, as DNA: TGCAGTGCTAGATTGGGGTCAATGAACACTGAAGCTTTCTTT. This chain connects TRBV20-1 to TRBJ1-1; unclear D gene. CDR3 length: 14 amino acids. V gave up 2 bases and J gave up 0 bases, with 10 bases separating them. Germline CDR1 DFQATT, CDR2 SNEGSKA (reference sequence).